Listed below are T cell receptor beta chains from one sample, sequenced in a study of shared clonotypes between healthy human individuals. The table came from immunoSEQ multiplex PCR; TCRdb's copy has only in-frame clones and leaves some out. The sample holds about 2.3 million clones, 92% seen once. What was sequenced was naive CD4+ T cells from PBMCs. The receptors were gathered from a man between 18 and 29 years old in good health. Some clones in this sample may be carry-over from other donors' samples. Both conserved end residues are part of each CDR3. D genes are given only for firm matches. Clone sizes are given selectively: once, few, many, or a class where the clone is expanded.

j_call clone_size d_call v_call cdr3_nt cdr3_aa
TRBJ1-3 few NA TRBV5-1 TGCGCCAGCAGACGGGACATAGTAGGAAACACCATATATTTT CASRRDIVGNTIYF
TRBJ1-1 NA NA TRBV28 TGTGCCAGCAGTTTAAGGAGCCCCAGTGAAGCTTTCTTT CASSLRSPSEAFF
TRBJ2-5 NA NA TRBV6-1 TGTGCCAGCAGTGACAACCGGGACGGAGGGACATCAGAGACCCAGTACTTC CASSDNRDGGTSETQYF
TRBJ1-1 once NA TRBV21-1 TGTGCCAGCAGCAAAAGTCTTGGGAGGGCGGACGGCACTGAAGCTTTCTTT CASSKSLGRADGTEAFF
TRBJ1-1 NA NA TRBV7-8 TGTGCCAGCACCACGGAGGTCGGGAACACTGAAGCTTTCTTT CASTTEVGNTEAFF
TRBJ2-1 NA TRBD1 TRBV5-6 TGTGCTACGATGACAGGGGAGGATACTGAGCAGTTCTTC CATMTGEDTEQFF
TRBJ1-4 NA TRBD1 TRBV28 TGTGCCAGCAGTTTGGGGGGACAGGGGTCCGAAAAACTGTTTTTT CASSLGGQGSEKLFF
TRBJ2-3 NA TRBD2 TRBV7-3 TGTGCCAGCAGCTTAGGGACTAACACAGATACGCAGTATTTT CASSLGTNTDTQYF
TRBJ2-7 NA TRBD2 TRBV28 TGTGCCAGCAGTTCGGGAGGTGGAACCTACGAGCAGTACTTC CASSSGGGTYEQYF
TRBJ2-1 NA TRBD2 TRBV4-2 TGTGCCAGCAGCCAAAAGACTAGCGGGTCCTACAATGAGCAGTTCTTC CASSQKTSGSYNEQFF
TRBJ2-3 once NA TRBV5-1 TGCGCCAGCAGCTTGGTTAAGAGCACAGATACGCAGTATTTT CASSLVKSTDTQYF
TRBJ2-5 NA TRBD2 TRBV27 TGTGCCAGCAGTTCGAGCCACCTTCTAGCGGCGGTAGAGACCCAGTACTTC CASSSSHLLAAVETQYF
TRBJ2-3 NA NA TRBV28 TGTGCCAGCATAGGGCCCGGCGGGGATACGCAGTATTTT CASIGPGGDTQYF
TRBJ2-2 NA TRBD1 TRBV7-3 TGTGCCAGCAGCCCGTATGGGACAGAGACCGGGGAGCTGTTTTTT CASSPYGTETGELFF
TRBJ1-3 NA TRBD1 TRBV2 TGTGCCAGCATTTTTTCAATCTGGACAGGGGACTCTGGAAACACCATATATTTT CASIFSIWTGDSGNTIYF
TRBJ2-5 NA TRBD2 TRBV28 TGTGCCAGCAGTTTCCCTCTAGCGGGAGGGCCGGGGCAAGAGACCCAGTACTTC CASSFPLAGGPGQETQYF
TRBJ2-1 NA NA TRBV10-2 TGCGCCACCTCGGACTTTCGGAGCTCCTACAATGAGCAGTTCTTC CATSDFRSSYNEQFF
TRBJ1-2 NA NA TRBV30 TGTGCCTGGAGGGTAAACGGCTACACCTTC CAWRVNGYTF
TRBJ1-2 NA TRBD1 TRBV19 TGTGCCAGTACCATTAGGACAGGCGTCCCCTCTGGCTACACCTTC CASTIRTGVPSGYTF
TRBJ2-2 NA TRBD1 TRBV2 TGTGCCAGCAGAAACTGGACAGGGGCTTTTCGGGAGCTGTTTTTT CASRNWTGAFRELFF
TRBJ1-2 NA TRBD1 TRBV4-1 TGCGCCAGCAGCCACGGACAGGGTGATGACTATGGCTACACCTTC CASSHGQGDDYGYTF
TRBJ2-7 few TRBD2 TRBV14 TGTGCCAGCACCCCTAGCGGGAGTGGGTTGAAGCAGTACTTC CASTPSGSGLKQYF
TRBJ2-3 NA NA TRBV5-1 TGCGCCACCAAGAGTACCGGGAGCACAGATACGCAGTATTTT CATKSTGSTDTQYF
TRBJ2-2 NA NA TRBV15 TGTGCCACCAGCAGCCCCTCCCGCGCTAGTTCTAACACCGGGGAGCTGTTTTTT CATSSPSRASSNTGELFF
TRBJ2-7 NA NA TRBV15 TGTGCCACCAGCAGGGGGACGGCCAGTGCCTCCTACGAGCAGTACTTC CATSRGTASASYEQYF
TRBJ1-2 NA NA TRBV19 TGTGCCAGTAGCTTTAGATTCTATGGCTACACCTTC CASSFRFYGYTF
TRBJ2-5 NA NA TRBV29-1 TGCAGCGTTGAGAGGGGAGAGACCCAGTACTTC CSVERGETQYF
TRBJ2-1 NA TRBD2 TRBV5-4 TGTGCCAGCAGCTTAGTTTCCTTGTTAGCGGGAGGTTTGTTCTTC CASSLVSLLAGGLFF
TRBJ2-5 NA NA TRBV28 TGTGCCAGCAGTGTACAGGTTCAAGAGACCCAGTACTTC CASSVQVQETQYF
TRBJ2-7 NA NA TRBV28 TGTGCCAGCAATATAGCTGTGAGCTCCTACGAGCAGTACTTC CASNIAVSSYEQYF
TRBJ2-2 NA TRBD1 TRBV28 TGTGCCAGCAGTTCAAGACAGGGCAGGTCCACCGGGGAGCTGTTTTTT CASSSRQGRSTGELFF
TRBJ2-1 NA NA TRBV15 TGTGCCACCGGCAGTGGGGGAGGAGGGAACAATGAGCAGTTCTTC CATGSGGGGNNEQFF
TRBJ2-1 NA NA TRBV7-3 TGTGCCAGCAGCTCGGACTCATACAATGAGCAGTTCTTC CASSSDSYNEQFF